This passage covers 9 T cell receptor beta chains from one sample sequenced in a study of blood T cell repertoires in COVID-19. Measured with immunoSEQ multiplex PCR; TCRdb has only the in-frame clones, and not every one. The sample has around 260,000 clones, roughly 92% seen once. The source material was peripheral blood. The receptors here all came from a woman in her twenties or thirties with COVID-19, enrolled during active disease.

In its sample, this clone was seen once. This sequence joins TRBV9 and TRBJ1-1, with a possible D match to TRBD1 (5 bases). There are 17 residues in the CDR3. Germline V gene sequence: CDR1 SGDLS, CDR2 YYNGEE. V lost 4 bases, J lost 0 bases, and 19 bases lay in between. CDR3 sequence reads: CASSPTGGRAMNTEAFF. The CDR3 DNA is TGTGCCAGCAGCCCGACGGGGGGGAGGGCTATGAACACTGAAGCTTTCTTT.

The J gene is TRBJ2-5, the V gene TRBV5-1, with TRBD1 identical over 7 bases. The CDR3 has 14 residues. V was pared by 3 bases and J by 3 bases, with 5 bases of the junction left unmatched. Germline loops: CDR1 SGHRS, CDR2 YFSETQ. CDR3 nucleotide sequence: TGCGCCAGCAGCTGGGGAGACAGGGAAGAGACCCAGTACTTC. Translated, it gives CASSWGDREETQYF.

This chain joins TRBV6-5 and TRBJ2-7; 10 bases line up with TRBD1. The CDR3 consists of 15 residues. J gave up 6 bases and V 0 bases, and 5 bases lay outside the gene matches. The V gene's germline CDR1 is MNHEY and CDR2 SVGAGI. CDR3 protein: CASSYSGQGLSEQYF. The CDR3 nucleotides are TGTGCCAGCAGTTACTCGGGACAGGGGCTTTCCGAGCAGTACTTC.

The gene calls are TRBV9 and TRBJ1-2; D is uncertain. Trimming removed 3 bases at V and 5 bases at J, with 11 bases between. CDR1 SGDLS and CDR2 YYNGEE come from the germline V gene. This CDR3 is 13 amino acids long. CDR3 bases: TGTGCCAGCAGCGCAGAGGCCCTTTATGGCTACACCTTC. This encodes CASSAEALYGYTF.

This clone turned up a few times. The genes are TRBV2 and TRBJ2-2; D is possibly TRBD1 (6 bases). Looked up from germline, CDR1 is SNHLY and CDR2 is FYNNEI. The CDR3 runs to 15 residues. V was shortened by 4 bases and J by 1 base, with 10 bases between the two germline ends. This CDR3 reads CASSGTTGNTGELFF. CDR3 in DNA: TGTGCCAGCAGTGGCACGACAGGGAACACCGGGGAGCTGTTTTTT.

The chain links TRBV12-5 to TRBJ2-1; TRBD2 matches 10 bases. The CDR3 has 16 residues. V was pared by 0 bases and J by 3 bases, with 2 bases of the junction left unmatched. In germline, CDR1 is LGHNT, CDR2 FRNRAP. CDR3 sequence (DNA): TGTGCTAGTGGTTTGGTACAGCGGGAGGGCTACAATGAGCAGTTCTTC. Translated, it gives CASGLVQREGYNEQFF.

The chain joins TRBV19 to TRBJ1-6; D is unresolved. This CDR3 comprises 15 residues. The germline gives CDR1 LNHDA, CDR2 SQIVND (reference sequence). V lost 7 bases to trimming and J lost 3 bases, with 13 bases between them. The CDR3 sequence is CASNPTGNYNSPLHF. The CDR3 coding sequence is TGTGCCAGTAACCCCACGGGGAACTATAATTCACCCCTCCACTTT.

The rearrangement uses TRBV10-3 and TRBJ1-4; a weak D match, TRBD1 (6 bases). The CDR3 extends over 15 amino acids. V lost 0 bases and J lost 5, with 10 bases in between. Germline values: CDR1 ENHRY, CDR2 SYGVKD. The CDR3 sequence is CAISESQGLNEKLFF. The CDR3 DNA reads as TGTGCCATCAGTGAGTCCCAGGGGCTGAATGAAAAACTGTTTTTT.

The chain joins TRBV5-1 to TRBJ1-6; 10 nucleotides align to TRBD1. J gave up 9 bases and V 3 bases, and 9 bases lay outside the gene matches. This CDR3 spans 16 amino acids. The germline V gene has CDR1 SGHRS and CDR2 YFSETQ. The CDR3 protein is CASSSTGQGESSPLHF. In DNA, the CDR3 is TGCGCCAGCAGCTCAACCGGACAGGGGGAGAGTTCACCCCTCCACTTT.